This T cell receptor (beta chain) was sequenced during a study of shared clonotypes between healthy human individuals. Study overall: Per-donor plates numbered three CD4 naive, three CD4 memory, two CD8 naive and one CD8 memory.

A word on this clone: Its matching antigen is unknown.

General observations from the study: Richness estimates generally favored naive over memory subsets.

Method: immunoSEQ multiplex PCR; TCRdb's copy keeps in-frame clones and lacks some. The table shows around 1.9 million clones, with 85% to 95% occurring only once. CD45RO-negative, CCR7-selected cells formed the naive CD8 fraction, which excluded terminally differentiated effector memory CD45RA+ cells. Donors, without exception, were Caucasian adults residing in Nashville, Tennessee. Trimming cost V 3 bases and J 7 bases; bases outside gene matches: 12. CDR1 and CDR2 (germline): SGDLS, YYNGEE. The CDR3 covers 16 residues. The sequence was collected from a man aged 18 to 35 in good health. Some clones in this sample may be carry-over from other donors' samples. Sequences were obtained from naive CD8+ T cells from PBMCs. The rearrangement joins TRBV9 to TRBJ2-1; 8 nucleotides agree with TRBD1. CDR3: CASSASGGTGENEQFF. The CDR3 region has the DNA TGTGCCAGCAGCGCTTCAGGGGGCACCGGCGAGAATGAGCAGTTCTTC.